This paragraph covers one TCR beta chain sequence. cDNA came from roughly 0.5 to 1 ug RNA primed by random hexamers. Across 54 Vbeta and 13 Jbeta, immunoSEQ multiplex PCR amplified TCR beta CDR3. TCRdb re-analysed the immunoSEQ multiplex PCR reads in MiXCR, keeping a single row per CDR3 protein. The sample shows some 190,000 distinct CDR3 sequences, approximately 96% of them seen only once. This sample is part of a study of CD8 T cells in Susac syndrome. V lost 3 bases and J lost 6; bases outside the gene matches: 4. The CDR3 extends over 14 amino acids. Germline lookup yields CDR1 KGHSH and CDR2 LQKENI. Sequencing of TCR beta was carried out in blood CD8+ and CD4+ T cells. The multiple sclerosis control group was made up of treatment-naive patients with stable or active relapsing-remitting disease. Bulk CD8+ and CD4+ cells came from magnetic negative isolation; CD8+ TEMRA by FACS.

The specimen was CD4+ T cells from PBMCs. This receptor was taken from a human donor with multiple sclerosis. The chain employs TRBV18 and TRBJ2-2; 7 nucleotides align to TRBD1. Written as DNA, the CDR3 is TGTGCCAGCTCACCGCAACAGGGGCCCGGGGAGCTGTTTTTT. This sequence encodes CASSPQQGPGELFF.